The 2 T cell receptor beta chains presented below share a single source sample, sequenced in a study of blood T cell repertoires in COVID-19. Generated by immunoSEQ multiplex PCR, the TCRdb table keeps only in-frame clones and is missing some. The sample includes about 220,000 clones, over 75% of them seen just once. Sequences were obtained from PBMCs or T cells enriched from blood (not recorded which). The origin of the receptors is an older woman who had recovered from COVID-19.

V is TRBV6-6 and J is TRBJ2-5; TRBD1 is a possible D gene (6 bases). Germline CDR1 reads MNHNY; CDR2 reads SVGAGI (reference sequence). Deletions cut 0 bases from V and 5 bases from J, with 10 bases between. This CDR3 is 14 amino acids long. In nucleotides, the CDR3 is TGTGCCAGCAGTTACTCGACCAGGGGCGAGACCCAGTACTTC. Amino acids: CASSYSTRGETQYF.

V and J are TRBV19 and TRBJ2-1; 7 positions agree with TRBD1. Germline CDR1 and CDR2: LNHDA and SQIVND (reference sequence). The CDR3 runs 11 residues. Losses at the gene ends were 7 bases for V and 14 bases for J; bases not matched to a gene: 8. CDR3 sequence (DNA): TGTGCCAGTACCCGAGGACAGGCCGAGTTCTTC. It yields the protein CASTRGQAEFF.